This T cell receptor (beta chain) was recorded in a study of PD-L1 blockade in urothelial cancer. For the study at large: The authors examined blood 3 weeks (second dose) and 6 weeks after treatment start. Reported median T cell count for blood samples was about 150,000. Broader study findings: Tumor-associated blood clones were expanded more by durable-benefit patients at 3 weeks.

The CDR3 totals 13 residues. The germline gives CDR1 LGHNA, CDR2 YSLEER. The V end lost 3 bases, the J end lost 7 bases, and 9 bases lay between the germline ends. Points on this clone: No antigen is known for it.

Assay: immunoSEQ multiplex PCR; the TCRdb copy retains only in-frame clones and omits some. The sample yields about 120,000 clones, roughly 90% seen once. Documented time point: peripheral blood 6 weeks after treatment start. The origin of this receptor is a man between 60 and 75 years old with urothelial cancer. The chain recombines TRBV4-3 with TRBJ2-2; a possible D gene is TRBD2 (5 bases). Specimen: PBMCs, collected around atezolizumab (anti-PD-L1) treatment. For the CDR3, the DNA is TGCGCCAGCAGCCATGGGAGCGACGGGGAGCTGTTTTTT. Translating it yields CASSHGSDGELFF.